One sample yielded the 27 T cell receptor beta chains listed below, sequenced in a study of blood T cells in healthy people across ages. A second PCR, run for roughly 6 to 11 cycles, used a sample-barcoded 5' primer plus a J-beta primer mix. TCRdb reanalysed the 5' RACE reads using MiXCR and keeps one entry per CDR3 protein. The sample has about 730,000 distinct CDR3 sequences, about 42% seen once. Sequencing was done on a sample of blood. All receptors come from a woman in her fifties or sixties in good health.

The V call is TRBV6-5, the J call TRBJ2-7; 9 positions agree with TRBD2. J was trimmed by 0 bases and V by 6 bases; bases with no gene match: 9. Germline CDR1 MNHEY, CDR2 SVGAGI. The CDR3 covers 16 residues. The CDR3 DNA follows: TGTGCCAGCAGCCTGAGACTAGCGGCGAGCTCCTACGAGCAGTACTTC. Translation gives CASSLRLAASSYEQYF.

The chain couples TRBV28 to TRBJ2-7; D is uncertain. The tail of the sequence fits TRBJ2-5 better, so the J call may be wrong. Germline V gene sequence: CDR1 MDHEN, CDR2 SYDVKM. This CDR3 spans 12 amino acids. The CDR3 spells CASSVFGETQYF. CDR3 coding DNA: TGTGCCAGCAGTGTGTTTGGGGAGACCCAGTACTTC.

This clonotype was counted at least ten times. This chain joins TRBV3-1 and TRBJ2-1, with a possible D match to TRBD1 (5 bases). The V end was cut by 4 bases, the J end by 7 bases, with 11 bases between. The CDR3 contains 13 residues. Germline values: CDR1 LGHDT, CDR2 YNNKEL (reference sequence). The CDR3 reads CASSLRGPNEQFF. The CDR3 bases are TGTGCCAGCAGCCTAAGGGGCCCTAATGAGCAGTTCTTC.

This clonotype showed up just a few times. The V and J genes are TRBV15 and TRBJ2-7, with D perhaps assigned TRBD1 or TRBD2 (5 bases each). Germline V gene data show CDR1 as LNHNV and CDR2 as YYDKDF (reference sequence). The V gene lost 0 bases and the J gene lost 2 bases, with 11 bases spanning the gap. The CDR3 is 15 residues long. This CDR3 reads CATSRDRGGAYEQYF. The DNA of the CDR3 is TGTGCCACCAGCAGAGATCGGGGCGGAGCCTACGAGCAGTACTTC.

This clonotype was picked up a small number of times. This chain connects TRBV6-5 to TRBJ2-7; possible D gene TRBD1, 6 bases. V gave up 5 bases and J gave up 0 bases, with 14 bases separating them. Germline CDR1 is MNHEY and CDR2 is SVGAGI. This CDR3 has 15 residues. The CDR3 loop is CASSREQGPSYEQYF. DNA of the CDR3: TGTGCCAGCAGTAGAGAACAGGGTCCCTCCTACGAGCAGTACTTC.

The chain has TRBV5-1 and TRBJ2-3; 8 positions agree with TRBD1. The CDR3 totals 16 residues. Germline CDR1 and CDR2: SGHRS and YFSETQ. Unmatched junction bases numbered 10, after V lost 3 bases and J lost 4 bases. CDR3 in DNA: TGCGCCAGCAGCTCCCTCATGACAGGGGTGGCAGATACGCAGTATTTT. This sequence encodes CASSSLMTGVADTQYF.

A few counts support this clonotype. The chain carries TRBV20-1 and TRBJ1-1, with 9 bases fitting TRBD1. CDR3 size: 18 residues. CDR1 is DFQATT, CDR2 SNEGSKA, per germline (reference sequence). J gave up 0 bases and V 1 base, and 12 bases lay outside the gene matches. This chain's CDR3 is CSARGVPGQGVLNTEAFF. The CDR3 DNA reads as TGCAGTGCTAGAGGGGTTCCGGGACAGGGAGTATTGAACACTGAAGCTTTCTTT.

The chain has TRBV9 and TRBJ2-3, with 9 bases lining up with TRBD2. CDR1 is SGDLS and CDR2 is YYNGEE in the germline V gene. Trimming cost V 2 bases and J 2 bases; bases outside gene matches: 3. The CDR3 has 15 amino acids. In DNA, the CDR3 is TGTGCCAGCAGCGTCCCTAGCGGGGTCACAGATACGCAGTATTTT. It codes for CASSVPSGVTDTQYF. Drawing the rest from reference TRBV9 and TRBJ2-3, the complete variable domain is DSGVTQTPKHLITATGQRVTLRCSPRSGDLSVYWYQQSLDQGLQFLIQYYNGEERAKGNILERFSAQQFPDLHSELNLSSLELGDSALYFCASSVPSGVTDTQYFGPGTRLTVL.

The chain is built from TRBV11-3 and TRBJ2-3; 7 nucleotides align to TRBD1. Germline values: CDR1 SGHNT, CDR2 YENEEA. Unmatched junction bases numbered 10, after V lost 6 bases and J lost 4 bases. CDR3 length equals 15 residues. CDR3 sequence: CASSRGGASSDTQYF. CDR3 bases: TGTGCCAGCAGTAGAGGGGGCGCTTCGTCAGATACGCAGTATTTT.

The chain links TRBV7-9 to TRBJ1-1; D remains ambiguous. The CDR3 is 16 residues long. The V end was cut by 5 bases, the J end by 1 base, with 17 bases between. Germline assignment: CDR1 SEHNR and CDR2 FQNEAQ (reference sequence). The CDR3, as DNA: TGTGCCAGCAGCCCAGATGTACGGCTTAGGAACACTGAAGCTTTCTTT. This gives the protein CASSPDVRLRNTEAFF. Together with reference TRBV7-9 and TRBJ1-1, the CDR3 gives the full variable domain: DTGVSQNPRHKITKRGQNVTFRCDPISEHNRLYWYRQTLGQGPEFLTYFQNEAQLEKSRLLSDRFSAERPKGSFSTLEIQRTEQGDSAMYLCASSPDVRLRNTEAFFGQGTRLTVV.

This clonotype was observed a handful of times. CDR3 sequence (DNA): TGTGCCAGCAGTGCAGCAGCCGACGCAGCGAGCCTGGCCTACGAGCAGTACTTC. Amino acids: CASSAAADAASLAYEQYF. The chain joins TRBV28 to TRBJ2-7; D not resolved. Germline V gives CDR1 MDHEN, CDR2 SYDVKM. Trimming took off 5 bases at V and 2 bases at J, with 25 bases between the two ends. The CDR3 is 18 amino acids.

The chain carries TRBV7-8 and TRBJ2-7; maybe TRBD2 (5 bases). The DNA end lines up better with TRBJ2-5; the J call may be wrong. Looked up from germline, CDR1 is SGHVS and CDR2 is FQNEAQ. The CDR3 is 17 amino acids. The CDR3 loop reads CASRFSGPGGRYETQYF. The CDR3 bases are TGTGCCAGCAGGTTCTCCGGCCCAGGCGGGCGCTACGAGACCCAGTACTTC.

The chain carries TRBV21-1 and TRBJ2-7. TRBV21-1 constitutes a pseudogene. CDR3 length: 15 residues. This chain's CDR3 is CASSKGGFLYNEQYF. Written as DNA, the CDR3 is TGTGCCAGCAGCAAAGGTGGCTTCCTCTACAATGAGCAGTACTTC.

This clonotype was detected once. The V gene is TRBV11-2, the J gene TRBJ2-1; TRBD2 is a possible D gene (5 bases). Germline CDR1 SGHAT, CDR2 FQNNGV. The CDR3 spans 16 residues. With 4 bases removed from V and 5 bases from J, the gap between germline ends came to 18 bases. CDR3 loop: CASSSEAGWGNNEQFF. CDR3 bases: TGTGCCAGCAGCTCCGAGGCGGGCTGGGGAAACAATGAGCAGTTCTTC.

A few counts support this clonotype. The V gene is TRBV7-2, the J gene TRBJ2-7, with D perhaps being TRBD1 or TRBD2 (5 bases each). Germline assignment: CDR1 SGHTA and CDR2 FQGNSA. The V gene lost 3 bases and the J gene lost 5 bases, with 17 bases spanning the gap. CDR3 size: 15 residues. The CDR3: CASSLYRDEPHEQYF. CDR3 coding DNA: TGTGCCAGCAGCTTGTACCGGGACGAGCCTCACGAGCAGTACTTC.

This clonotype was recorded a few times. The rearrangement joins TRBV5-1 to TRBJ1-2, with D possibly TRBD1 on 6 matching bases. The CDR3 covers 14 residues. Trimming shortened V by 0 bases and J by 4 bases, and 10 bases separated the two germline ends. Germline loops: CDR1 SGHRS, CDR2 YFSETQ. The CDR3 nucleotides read TGCGCCAGCAGCTTGGATAGGACAGCCTATGGCTACACCTTC. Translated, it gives CASSLDRTAYGYTF.

The CDR3 region has the DNA TGCAGTGCTATCACGAGCGGGAACACCGGGGAGCTGTTTTTT. It translates to CSAITSGNTGELFF. The genes are TRBV20-1 and TRBJ2-2; D is perhaps TRBD2 (5 bases). Trimming took off 4 bases at V and 1 base at J, with 10 bases between the two ends. CDR1 DFQATT and CDR2 SNEGSKA come from the germline V gene (reference sequence). CDR3 size: 14 residues.

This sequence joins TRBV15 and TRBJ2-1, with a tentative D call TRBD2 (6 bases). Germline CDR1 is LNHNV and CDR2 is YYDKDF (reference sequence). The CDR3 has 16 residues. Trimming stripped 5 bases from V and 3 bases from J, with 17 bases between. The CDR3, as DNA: TGTGCCACCAGCGGGATTAGCGGTCGCCTCTACAATGAGCAGTTCTTC. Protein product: CATSGISGRLYNEQFF. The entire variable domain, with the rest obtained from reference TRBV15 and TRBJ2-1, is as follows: DAMVIQNPRYQVTQFGKPVTLSCSQTLNHNVMYWYQQKSSQAPKLLFHYYDKDFNNEADTPDNFQSRRPNTSFCFLDIRSPGLGDTAMYLCATSGISGRLYNEQFFGPGTRLTVL.

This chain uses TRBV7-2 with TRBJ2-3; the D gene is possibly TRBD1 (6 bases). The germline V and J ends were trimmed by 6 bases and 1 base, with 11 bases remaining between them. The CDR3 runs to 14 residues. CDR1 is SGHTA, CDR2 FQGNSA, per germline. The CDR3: CASRTGQRTDTQYF. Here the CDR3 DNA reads TGTGCCAGCAGGACTGGACAGCGCACAGATACGCAGTATTTT.

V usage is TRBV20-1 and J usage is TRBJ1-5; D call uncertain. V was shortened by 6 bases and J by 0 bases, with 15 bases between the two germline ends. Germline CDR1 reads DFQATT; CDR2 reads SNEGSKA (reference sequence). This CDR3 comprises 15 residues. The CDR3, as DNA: TGCAGTGCCGAGGCGGCATCCTTTAGCAATCAGCCCCAGCATTTT. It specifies CSAEAASFSNQPQHF.

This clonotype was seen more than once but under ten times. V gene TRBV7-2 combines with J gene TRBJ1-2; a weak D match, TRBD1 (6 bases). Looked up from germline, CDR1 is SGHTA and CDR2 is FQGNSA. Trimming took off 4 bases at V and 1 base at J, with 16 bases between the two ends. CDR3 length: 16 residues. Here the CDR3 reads CASSSPPGHLNYGYTF. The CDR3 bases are TGTGCCAGCAGCTCTCCCCCGGGACATCTTAACTATGGCTACACCTTC.

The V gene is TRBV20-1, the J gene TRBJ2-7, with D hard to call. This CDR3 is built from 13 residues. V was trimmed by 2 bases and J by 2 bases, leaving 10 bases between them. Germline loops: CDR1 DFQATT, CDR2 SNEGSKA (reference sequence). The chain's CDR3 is CSARSRAPYEQYF. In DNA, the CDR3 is TGCAGTGCTAGATCTAGGGCCCCCTACGAGCAGTACTTC.

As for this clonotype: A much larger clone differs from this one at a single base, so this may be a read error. The CDR3 sequence is CASSLLPGDYGYTF. The CDR3 DNA sequence: TGTGCCAGCAGCTTACTGCCAGGGGACTATGGCTACACCTTC. The chain employs TRBV7-3 and TRBJ1-2; perhaps TRBD1 as D (6 bases). Germline CDR1 and CDR2: SGHTA and FQGTGA. CDR3 length: 14 residues. Trimming stripped 2 bases from V and 3 bases from J, with 10 bases between.

The DNA of the CDR3 is TGTGCCAGCAGCTTCCAAGCGGGGCTAAACATTCAGTACTTC. It translates to CASSFQAGLNIQYF. This chain links TRBV7-2 with TRBJ2-4; 7 bases agree with TRBD2. The germline CDR1 and CDR2 sequences are SGHTA and FQGNSA. The CDR3 sequence is 14 residues long. The J segment lost 6 bases and the V segment lost 3 bases, leaving 5 bases of the junction unmatched.

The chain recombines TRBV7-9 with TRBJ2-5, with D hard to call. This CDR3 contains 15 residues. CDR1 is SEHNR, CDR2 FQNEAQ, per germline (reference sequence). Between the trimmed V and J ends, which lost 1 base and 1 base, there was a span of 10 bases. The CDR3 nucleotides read TGTGCCAGCAGCTTAGTTGGCCAGGCCCAAGAGACCCAGTACTTC. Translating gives CASSLVGQAQETQYF.

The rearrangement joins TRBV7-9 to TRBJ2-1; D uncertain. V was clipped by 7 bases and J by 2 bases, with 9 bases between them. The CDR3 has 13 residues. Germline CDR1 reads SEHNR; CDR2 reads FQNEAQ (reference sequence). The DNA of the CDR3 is TGTGCCAGCATCACGTTGGCCTACAATGAGCAGTTCTTC. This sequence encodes CASITLAYNEQFF.

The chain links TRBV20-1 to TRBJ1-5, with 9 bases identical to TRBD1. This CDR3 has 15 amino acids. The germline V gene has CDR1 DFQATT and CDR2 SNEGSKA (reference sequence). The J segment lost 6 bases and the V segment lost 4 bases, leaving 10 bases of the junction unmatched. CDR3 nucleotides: TGCAGTGCTAATATACAGGGGGCGGTGGGTCAGCCCCAGCATTTT. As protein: CSANIQGAVGQPQHF.